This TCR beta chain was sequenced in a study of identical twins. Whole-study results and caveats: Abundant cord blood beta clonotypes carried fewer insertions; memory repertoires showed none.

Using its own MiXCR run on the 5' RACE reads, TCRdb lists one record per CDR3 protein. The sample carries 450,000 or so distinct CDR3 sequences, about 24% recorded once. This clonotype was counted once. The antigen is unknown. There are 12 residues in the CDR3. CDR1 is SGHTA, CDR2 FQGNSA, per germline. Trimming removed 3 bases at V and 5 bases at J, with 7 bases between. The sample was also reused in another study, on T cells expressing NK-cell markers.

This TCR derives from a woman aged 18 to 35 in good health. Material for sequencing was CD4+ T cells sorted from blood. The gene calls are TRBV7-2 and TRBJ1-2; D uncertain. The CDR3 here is CASSFHEYGYTF. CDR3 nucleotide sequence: TGTGCCAGCAGCTTCCATGAATATGGCTACACCTTC.